This TCR beta chain derives from a study of human T cells and chemical hapten exposure. Study-wide points: Patch test score tracked positively with PT1 expanded TCR counts.

Many counts were recorded for this clonotype. Antigen: not known. Time point in this sample: patch test 1, 2 weeks after DPC sensitization. Treatment reported: therapeutic diphenylcyclopropenone sensitization with weekly scalp DPC. The length of the CDR3 is 14 residues. Per the germline V gene, CDR1 is SEHNR and CDR2 is FQNEAQ (reference sequence). V lost 3 bases to trimming and J lost 6 bases, with 13 bases between them. The library gave individual cDNA molecules unique molecular identifiers. TCRdb processed the RACE reads anew with MiXCR; each CDR3 protein has one entry. The sample has roughly 14,000 distinct CDR3 sequences, roughly 15% seen once.

Here the sequenced sample was whole blood, taken in connection with sensitization to the hapten diphenylcyclopropenone (DPC). This clonotype was sampled from a woman aged 25-40 years with alopecia areata. Some clones in this sample may be carry-over from other donors' samples. V gene TRBV7-9 combines with J gene TRBJ2-3; maybe TRBD2 (6 bases). The CDR3 coding sequence is TGTGCCAGCAGCTTCCGGGACTCCTGGGATACGCAGTATTTT. The encoded protein is CASSFRDSWDTQYF.